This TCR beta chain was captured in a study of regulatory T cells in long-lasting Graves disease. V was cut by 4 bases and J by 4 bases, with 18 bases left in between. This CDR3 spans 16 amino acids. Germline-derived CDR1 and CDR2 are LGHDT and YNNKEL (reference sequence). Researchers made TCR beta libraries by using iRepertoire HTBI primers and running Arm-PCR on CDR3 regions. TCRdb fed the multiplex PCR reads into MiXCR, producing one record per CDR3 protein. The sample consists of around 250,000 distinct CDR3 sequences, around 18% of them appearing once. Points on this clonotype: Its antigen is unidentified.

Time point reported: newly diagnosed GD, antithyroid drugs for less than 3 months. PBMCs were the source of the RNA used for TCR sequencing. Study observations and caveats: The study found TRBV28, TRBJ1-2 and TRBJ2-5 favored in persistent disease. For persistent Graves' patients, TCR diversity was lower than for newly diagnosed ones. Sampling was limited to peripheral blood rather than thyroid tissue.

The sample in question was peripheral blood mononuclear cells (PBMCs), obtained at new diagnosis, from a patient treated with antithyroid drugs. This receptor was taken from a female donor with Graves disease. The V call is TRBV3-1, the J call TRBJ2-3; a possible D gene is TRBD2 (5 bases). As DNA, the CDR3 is TGTGCCAGCAGCCTGCTTCTGAGTGGGAGTTCAGATACGCAGTATTTT. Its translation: CASSLLLSGSSDTQYF.